What follows is one TCR beta chain and its context. This record comes from a study of blood T cell repertoires in COVID-19. Whole-study context: Italy, Spain and the United States were the sources of the convalescent and acute COVID-19 samples. In each case, the material was cDNA or gDNA derived from T cells, B-cell-depleted T cells, or PBMCs.

Original analysis: The assay estimated nucleated cells by amplifying reference gene primers. Libraries were prepared by immunoSEQ multiplex PCR; TCRdb keeps only in-frame clonotypes and omits some of them. Clone size and V and J calls were adopted from that table, with D and trimming inferred from the DNA. The table has about 200,000 clones, approximately 91% seen once. The CDR3 contains 15 residues. Trimming took off 5 bases at V and 0 bases at J, with 8 bases between the two ends. CDR1 and CDR2 (germline): MNHEY, SVGAGI. J is TRBJ1-6 and V is TRBV6-5, with D possibly matching TRBD1 (6 bases). Sequenced sample: peripheral blood. The TCR originated in a man in his forties with acute or convalescent COVID-19. This CDR3 is CASSQDSSYNSPLHF. The CDR3 DNA is TGTGCCAGCAGTCAGGACAGCTCCTATAATTCACCCCTCCACTTT.